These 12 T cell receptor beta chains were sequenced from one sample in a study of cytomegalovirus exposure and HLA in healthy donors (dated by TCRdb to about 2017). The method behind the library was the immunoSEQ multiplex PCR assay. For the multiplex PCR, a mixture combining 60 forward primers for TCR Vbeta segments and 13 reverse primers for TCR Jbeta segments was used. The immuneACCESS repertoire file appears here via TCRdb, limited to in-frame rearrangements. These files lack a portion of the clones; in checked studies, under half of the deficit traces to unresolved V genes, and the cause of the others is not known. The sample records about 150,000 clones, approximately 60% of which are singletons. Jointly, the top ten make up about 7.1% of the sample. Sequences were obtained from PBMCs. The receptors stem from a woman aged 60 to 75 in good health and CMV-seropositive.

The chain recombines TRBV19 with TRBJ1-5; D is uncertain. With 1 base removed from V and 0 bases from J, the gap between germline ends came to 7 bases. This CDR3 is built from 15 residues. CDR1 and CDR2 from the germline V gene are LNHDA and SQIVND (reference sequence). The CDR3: CASSIVRNSNQPQHF. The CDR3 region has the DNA TGTGCCAGTAGTATAGTCAGGAATAGCAATCAGCCCCAGCATTTT.

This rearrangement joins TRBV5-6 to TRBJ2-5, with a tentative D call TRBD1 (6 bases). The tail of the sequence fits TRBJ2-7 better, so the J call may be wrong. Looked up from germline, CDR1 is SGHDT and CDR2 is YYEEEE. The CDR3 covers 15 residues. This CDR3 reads CASRQTGTPGYEQYF. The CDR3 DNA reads TGTGCCAGCAGGCAAACCGGGACACCCGGTTACGAGCAGTACTTC.

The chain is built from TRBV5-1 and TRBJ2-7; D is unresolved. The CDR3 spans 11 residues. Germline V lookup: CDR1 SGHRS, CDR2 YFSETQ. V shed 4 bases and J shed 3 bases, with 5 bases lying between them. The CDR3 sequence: CASSLNYEQYF. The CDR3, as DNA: TGCGCCAGCAGCCTTAACTACGAGCAGTACTTC.

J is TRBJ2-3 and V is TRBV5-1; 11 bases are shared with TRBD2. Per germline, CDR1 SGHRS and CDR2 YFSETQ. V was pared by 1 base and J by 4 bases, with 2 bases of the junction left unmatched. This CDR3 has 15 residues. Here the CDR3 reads CASSLTSGSSDTQYF. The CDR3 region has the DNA TGCGCCAGCAGCTTGACTAGCGGGAGTTCAGATACGCAGTATTTT.

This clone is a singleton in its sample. The CDR3 loop reads CSVQGLVSSYEQYF. In nucleotides, the CDR3 is TGCAGCGTACAGGGACTAGTGAGCTCCTACGAGCAGTACTTC. The genes are TRBV29-1 and TRBJ2-7; TRBD2 matches 8 bases. Germline CDR1 is SQVTM and CDR2 is ANQGSEA. The CDR3 totals 14 residues. The ends lost 6 bases at V and 0 bases at J; junction bases unmatched: 7.

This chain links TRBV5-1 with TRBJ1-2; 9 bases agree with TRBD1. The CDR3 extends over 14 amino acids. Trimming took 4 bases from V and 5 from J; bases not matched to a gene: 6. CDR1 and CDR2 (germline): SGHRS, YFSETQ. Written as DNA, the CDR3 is TGCGCCAGCAGCGGCGGACAGGGGAGGTATGGCTACACCTTC. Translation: CASSGGQGRYGYTF.

CDR3: CASRRRGGDRKLFF. CDR3 DNA sequence: TGTGCCAGCAGAAGGCGGGGAGGGGATCGAAAACTGTTTTTT. The J gene is TRBJ1-4, the V gene TRBV28; TRBD1 might be the D (5 bases). Germline V gene sequence: CDR1 MDHEN, CDR2 SYDVKM. The CDR3 sequence is 14 residues long. The V end was cut by 6 bases, the J end by 10 bases, with 18 bases between.

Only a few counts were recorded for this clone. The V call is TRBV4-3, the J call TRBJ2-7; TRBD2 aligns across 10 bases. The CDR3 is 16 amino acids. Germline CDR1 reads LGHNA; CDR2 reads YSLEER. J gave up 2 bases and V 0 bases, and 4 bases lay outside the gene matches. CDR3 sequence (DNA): TGCGCCAGCAGCCAAGATAGCGGGAGGTCCGCCTACGAGCAGTACTTC. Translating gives CASSQDSGRSAYEQYF.

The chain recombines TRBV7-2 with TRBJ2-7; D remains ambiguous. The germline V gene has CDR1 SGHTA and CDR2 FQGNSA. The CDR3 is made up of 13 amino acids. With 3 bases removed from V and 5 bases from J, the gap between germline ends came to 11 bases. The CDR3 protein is CASSFARTDEQYF. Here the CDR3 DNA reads TGTGCCAGCAGCTTTGCCCGAACGGACGAGCAGTACTTC.

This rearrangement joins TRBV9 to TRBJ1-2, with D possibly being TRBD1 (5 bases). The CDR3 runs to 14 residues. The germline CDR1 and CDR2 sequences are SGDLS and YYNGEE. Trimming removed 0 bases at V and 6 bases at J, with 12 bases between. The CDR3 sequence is CASSVGGRDDGYTF. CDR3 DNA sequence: TGTGCCAGCAGCGTAGGCGGGAGGGACGATGGCTACACCTTC.

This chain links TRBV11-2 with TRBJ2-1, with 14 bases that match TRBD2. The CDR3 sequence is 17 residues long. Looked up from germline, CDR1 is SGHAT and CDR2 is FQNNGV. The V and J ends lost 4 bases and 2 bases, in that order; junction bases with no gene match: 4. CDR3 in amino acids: CASSSRLAGGPYNEQFF. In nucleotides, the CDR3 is TGTGCCAGCAGCTCCAGACTAGCGGGAGGGCCCTACAATGAGCAGTTCTTC.

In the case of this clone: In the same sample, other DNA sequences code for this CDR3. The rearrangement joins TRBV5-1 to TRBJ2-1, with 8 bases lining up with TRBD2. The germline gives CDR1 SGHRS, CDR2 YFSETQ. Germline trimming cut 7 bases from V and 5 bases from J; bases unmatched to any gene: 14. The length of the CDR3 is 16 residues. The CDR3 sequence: CASVPGGTSADNEQFF. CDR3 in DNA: TGCGCCAGCGTTCCGGGGGGGACTAGTGCAGACAATGAGCAGTTCTTC.